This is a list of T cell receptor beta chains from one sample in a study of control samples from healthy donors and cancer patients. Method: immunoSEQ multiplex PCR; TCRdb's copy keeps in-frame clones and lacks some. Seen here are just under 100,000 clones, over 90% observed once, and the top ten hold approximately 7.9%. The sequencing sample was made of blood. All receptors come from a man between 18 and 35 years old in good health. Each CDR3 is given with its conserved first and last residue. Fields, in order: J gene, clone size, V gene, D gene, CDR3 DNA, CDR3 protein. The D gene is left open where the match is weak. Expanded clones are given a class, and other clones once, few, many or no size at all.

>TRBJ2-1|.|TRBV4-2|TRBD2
TGTGCCAGCAGCCAAGGGGCTAGCGGGGTAGAAAATGAGCAGTTCTTC
CASSQGASGVENEQFF
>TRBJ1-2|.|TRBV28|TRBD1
TGTGCCAGCAGTTCCGGACAGGGGGCGGTGGGCTACACCTTC
CASSSGQGAVGYTF
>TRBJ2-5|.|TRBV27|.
TGTGCCAGCAGTCTCAGGGTCCCCCACTCCGGGGAGACCCAGTACTTC
CASSLRVPHSGETQYF
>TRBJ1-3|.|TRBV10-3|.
TGTGCCATCAGTGTCGGGCAGACCTCTGGAAACACCATATATTTT
CAISVGQTSGNTIYF
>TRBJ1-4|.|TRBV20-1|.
TGCAGTGCTAGTTTGAGGACTAATGAAAAACTGTTTTTT
CSASLRTNEKLFF
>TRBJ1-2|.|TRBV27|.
TGTGCCAGCGCCGCCGGGCAGAACTATGGCTACACCTTC
CASAAGQNYGYTF
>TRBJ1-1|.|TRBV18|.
TGTGCCAGCTCACCAGAGGGTACTGAAGCTTTCTTT
CASSPEGTEAFF
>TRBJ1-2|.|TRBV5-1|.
TGCGCCAGCAGCTCCCGGGTCGTCCCGCCAACTACTAACTATGGCTACACCTTC
CASSSRVVPPTTNYGYTF
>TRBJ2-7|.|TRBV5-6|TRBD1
TGTGCCAGCAGCTCTTTCCGACAGGGTTTTATCTCCTACGAGCAGTACTTC
CASSSFRQGFISYEQYF
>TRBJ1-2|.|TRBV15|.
TGTGCCACCAGCGGACCCGGGACAAAAACTAACTATGGCTACACCTTC
CATSGPGTKTNYGYTF
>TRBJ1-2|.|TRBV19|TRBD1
TGTGCCAGTAGTACAAAGGGACAGGTGATTAACTATGGCTACACCTTC
CASSTKGQVINYGYTF
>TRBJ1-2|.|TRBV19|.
TGTGCCAGTAGTATCGGGCGGGGGATTAGTAACTATGGCTACACCTTC
CASSIGRGISNYGYTF
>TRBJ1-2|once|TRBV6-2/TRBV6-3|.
TGTGCCAGCAGTTACTCGGAGATCCTATCCTATGGCTACACCTTC
CASSYSEILSYGYTF
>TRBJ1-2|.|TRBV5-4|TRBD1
TGTGCCAGCAGCCCACAGGGGCCCGGGGGAGGAAGCTACACCTTC
CASSPQGPGGGSYTF
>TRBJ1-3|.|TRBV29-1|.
TGCAGCGTCGAACCGGACCGGAGCTCTGGAAACACCATATATTTT
CSVEPDRSSGNTIYF
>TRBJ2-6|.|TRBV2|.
TGTGCCAGCAGGGGCCCTGGGGCCAACGTCCTGACTTTC
CASRGPGANVLTF
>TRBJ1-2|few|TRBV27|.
TGTGCCAGCAGTTTATCCCGTTTGATGGGTGGTTCACATGGCTACACCTTC
CASSLSRLMGGSHGYTF
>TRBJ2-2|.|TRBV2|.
TGTGCCAGCAGTGACTCAACCGGGGAGCTGTTTTTT
CASSDSTGELFF
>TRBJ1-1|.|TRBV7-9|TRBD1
TGTGCCAGCAGTCGCCGGGACAGGGACACTGAAGCTTTCTTT
CASSRRDRDTEAFF
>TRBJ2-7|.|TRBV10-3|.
TGTGCCATCAGTAAAGGGGTCTCCTACGAGCAGTACTTC
CAISKGVSYEQYF
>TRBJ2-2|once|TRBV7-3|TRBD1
TGTGCCAGCACCCTGGGACAGGGAATTTGGACCGGGGAGCTGTTTTTT
CASTLGQGIWTGELFF
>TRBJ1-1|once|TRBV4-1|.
TGCGCCAGCAGCCGCTCCGGGGGAGATGTGAACACTGAAGCTTTCTTT
CASSRSGGDVNTEAFF
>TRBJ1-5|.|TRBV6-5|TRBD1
TGTGCCAGCAGTCAGGGGGGCAGTCAGCCCCAGCATTTT
CASSQGGSQPQHF
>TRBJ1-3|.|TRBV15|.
TGTGCCACCCGCGGGGGAATATCTGGAAACACCATATATTTT
CATRGGISGNTIYF
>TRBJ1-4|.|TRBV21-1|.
TGTGCCAGCCGAGCCGGACAGATCACTAATGAAAAACTGTTTTTT
CASRAGQITNEKLFF
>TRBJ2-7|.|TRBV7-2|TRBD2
TGTGCCAGCAGCTTACTAGCGGGGGGTATCTCCTACGAGCAGTACTTC
CASSLLAGGISYEQYF
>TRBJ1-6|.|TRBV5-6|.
TGTGCCAGCAGCTTGGCCTATGTTTCACCCCTCCACTTT
CASSLAYVSPLHF
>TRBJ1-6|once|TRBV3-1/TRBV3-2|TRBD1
TGTGCCAGCAGCCAGATATGGTCCGGACAGGATAATTCACCCCTCCACTTT
CASSQIWSGQDNSPLHF
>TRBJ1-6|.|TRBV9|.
TGTGCCAGCAGCGGCAGTTTAGGGGGAAGCTCCTATAATTCACCCCTCCACTTT
CASSGSLGGSSYNSPLHF
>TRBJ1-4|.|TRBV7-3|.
TGTGCCAGCAGCTCGGCAACTAATGAAAAACTGTTTTTT
CASSSATNEKLFF
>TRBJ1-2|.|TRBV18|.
TGTGCCAGCTCACCACTGGCAGAGCCTAACTATGGCTACACCTTC
CASSPLAEPNYGYTF
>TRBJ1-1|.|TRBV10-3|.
TGTGCCATCAGTGAGGAGGGACCAGGAGACGAAGCTTTCTTT
CAISEEGPGDEAFF
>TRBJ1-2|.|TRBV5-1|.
TGCGCCAGCAGATCGGACGGCTCGAAATATGGCTACACCTTC
CASRSDGSKYGYTF
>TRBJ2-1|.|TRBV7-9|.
TGTGCCAGCAGCTCCGGACTGGGCTACAATGAGCAGTTCTTC
CASSSGLGYNEQFF
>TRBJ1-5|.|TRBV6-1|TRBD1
TGTGCCAGCAGTGAATTGGGCAGGGGGCTCGTTCAGCCCCAGCATTTT
CASSELGRGLVQPQHF
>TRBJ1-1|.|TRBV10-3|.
TGTGCCATCAGTGAGCCGACAGTGAACACTGAAGCTTTCTTT
CAISEPTVNTEAFF
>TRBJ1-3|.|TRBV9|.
TGTGCCAGCAGCGTAGGTCAGTTGGAGGGAAACACCATATATTTT
CASSVGQLEGNTIYF
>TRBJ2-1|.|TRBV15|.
TGTGCCACCAGCCCGAGGTCGCGGCAGGGGACCCATGAGCAGTTCTTC
CATSPRSRQGTHEQFF
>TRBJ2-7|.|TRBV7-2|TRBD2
TGTGCCAGCAGCTACGGACTAGCGGGAGGCCCCTACGAGCAGTACTTC
CASSYGLAGGPYEQYF
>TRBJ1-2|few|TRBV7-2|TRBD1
TGTGCCAGCAGCTCAGGGGGGGGCTATGGCTACACCTTC
CASSSGGGYGYTF
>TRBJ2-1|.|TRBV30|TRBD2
TGTGCCTGGAGTGTAGGCGGGAGCTCCTACAATGAGCAGTTCTTC
CAWSVGGSSYNEQFF
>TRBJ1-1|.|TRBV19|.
TGTGCCAGTAGTATAGCGTTATCCGGAAACACTGAAGCTTTCTTT
CASSIALSGNTEAFF
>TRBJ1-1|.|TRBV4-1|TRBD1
TGCGCCAGCAGCCCGGACAGGATAAACACTGAAGCTTTCTTT
CASSPDRINTEAFF
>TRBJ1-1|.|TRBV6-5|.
TGTGCCAGCAGTCAAAACCGGGAGAACACTGAAGCTTTCTTT
CASSQNRENTEAFF
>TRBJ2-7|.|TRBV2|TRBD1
TGTGCCAGCAGGGGGACAGGTGATTTCTACGAGCAGTACTTC
CASRGTGDFYEQYF
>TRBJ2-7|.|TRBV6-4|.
TGTGCCAGCAGTGACCGACTGTTTCGCTACGAGCAGTACTTC
CASSDRLFRYEQYF
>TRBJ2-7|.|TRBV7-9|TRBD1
TGTGCCAGCAGCCCCCCGACAGGGATGCACTCCTACGAGCAGTACTTC
CASSPPTGMHSYEQYF
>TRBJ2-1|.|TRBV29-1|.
TGCAGCGTCCCCGGCCCCCATGAGCAGTTCTTC
CSVPGPHEQFF
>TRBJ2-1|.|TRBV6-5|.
TGTGCCAGCACCGGGAGTCCCAACTCCTACAATGAGCAGTTCTTC
CASTGSPNSYNEQFF
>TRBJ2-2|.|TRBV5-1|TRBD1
TGCGCCAGCAGCTCCTCCGGGACAGATCAGGAGGTTGAGCTGTTTTTT
CASSSSGTDQEVELFF
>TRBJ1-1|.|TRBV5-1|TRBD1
TGCGCCAGCAGCTTTGACCGGACAGGATGGAGTGAAGCTTTCTTT
CASSFDRTGWSEAFF
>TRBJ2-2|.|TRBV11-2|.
TGTGCCAGCAGCTTAGGCATGACGGGGACCGGGGAGCTGTTTTTT
CASSLGMTGTGELFF